Following are 2 T cell receptor beta chains from one sample sequenced in a study of cytomegalovirus exposure and HLA in healthy donors. The PCR had 60 Vbeta and 13 Jbeta primers. Clones were read by immunoSEQ multiplex PCR, and TCRdb kept only the in-frame ones, dropping some. The top ten hold about 2.7% of the sample, which has about 200,000 clones, approximately 80% seen once. The sequenced sample consisted of PBMCs. Source of these receptors: a woman aged 25 to 39 in good health and CMV-seronegative.

The CDR3 loop is CASSLAPGGWYEQYF. The CDR3 DNA is TGTGCCAGCAGCTTAGCGCCAGGGGGGTGGTACGAGCAGTACTTC. V gene TRBV11-2 combines with J gene TRBJ2-7; D is possibly TRBD1 (7 bases). The CDR3 sequence is 15 residues long. The germline V gene has CDR1 SGHAT and CDR2 FQNNGV. V was clipped by 1 base and J by 4 bases, with 14 bases between them.

The CDR3 coding sequence is TGTGCCAGCAGCACCGTTTGGACTAGCGGTGGTAGGCAGTACTTC. Its protein is CASSTVWTSGGRQYF. This chain joins TRBV7-2 and TRBJ2-7; 10 nucleotides align to TRBD2. Looked up from germline, CDR1 is SGHTA and CDR2 is FQGNSA. V dropped 5 bases and J dropped 9; count of bases not matched to a gene: 13. The CDR3 covers 15 residues.